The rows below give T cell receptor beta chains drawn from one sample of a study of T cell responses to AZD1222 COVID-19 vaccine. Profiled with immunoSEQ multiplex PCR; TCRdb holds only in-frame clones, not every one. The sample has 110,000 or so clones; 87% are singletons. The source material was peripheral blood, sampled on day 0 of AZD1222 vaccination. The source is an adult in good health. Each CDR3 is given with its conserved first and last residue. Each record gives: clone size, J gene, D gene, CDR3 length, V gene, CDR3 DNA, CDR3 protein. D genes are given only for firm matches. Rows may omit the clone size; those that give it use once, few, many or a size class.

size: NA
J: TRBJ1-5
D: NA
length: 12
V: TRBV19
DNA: TGTGCCAGTAGTATGTCGAATCAGCCCCAGCATTTT
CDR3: CASSMSNQPQHF

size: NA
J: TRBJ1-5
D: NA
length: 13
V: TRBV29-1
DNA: TGCAGCGTTGCCTCGGGAGGAAATCAGCCCCAGCATTTT
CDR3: CSVASGGNQPQHF

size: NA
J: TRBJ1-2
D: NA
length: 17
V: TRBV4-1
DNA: TGCGCCAGCAGCCAATGGATCCTTGGGCGAAAGGATTATGGCTACACCTTC
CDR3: CASSQWILGRKDYGYTF

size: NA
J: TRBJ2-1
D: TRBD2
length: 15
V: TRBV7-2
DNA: TGTGCCAGCAGCAGTAGCGGGGGATTCTACAATGAGCAGTTCTTC
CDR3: CASSSSGGFYNEQFF

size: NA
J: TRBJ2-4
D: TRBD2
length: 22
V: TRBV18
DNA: TGTGCCAGCTCACTATGGCCCAGAACGGGACTAGCGGGAGTTGAGACCAAAAACATTCAGTACTTC
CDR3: CASSLWPRTGLAGVETKNIQYF

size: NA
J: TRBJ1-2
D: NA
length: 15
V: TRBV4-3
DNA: TGCGCCAGCAGCGAACGGCCTGACTCTAACTATGGCTACACCTTC
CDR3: CASSERPDSNYGYTF

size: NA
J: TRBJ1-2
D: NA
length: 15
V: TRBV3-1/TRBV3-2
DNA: TGTGCCAGCAGCCAAGAGTCGTCAAGAGGGAGTGGCTACACCTTC
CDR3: CASSQESSRGSGYTF

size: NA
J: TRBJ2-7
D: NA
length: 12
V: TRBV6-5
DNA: TGTGCCAGCAGTAATCTGCCCTACGAGCAGTACTTC
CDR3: CASSNLPYEQYF

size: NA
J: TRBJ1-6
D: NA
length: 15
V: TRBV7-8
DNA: TGTGCCAGCAGCAGTATCGGGAGTGGGATTTCACCCCTCCACTTT
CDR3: CASSSIGSGISPLHF

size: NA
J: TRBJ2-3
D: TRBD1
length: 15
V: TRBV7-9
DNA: TGTGCCAGCACCCAGGGGGCCCATGGCACAGATACGCAGTATTTT
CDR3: CASTQGAHGTDTQYF

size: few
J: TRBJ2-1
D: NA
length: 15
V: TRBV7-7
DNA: TGTGCCAGCAGCCTCGGGACCACTCCCTCCAATGAGCAGTTCTTC
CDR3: CASSLGTTPSNEQFF

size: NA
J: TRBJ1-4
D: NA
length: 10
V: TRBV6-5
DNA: TGTGCCAGCAGGGATGAAAAACTGTTTTTT
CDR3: CASRDEKLFF

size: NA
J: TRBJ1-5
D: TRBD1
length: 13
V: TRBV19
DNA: TGTGCCAGTAGTGTACAGGGGGATCAGCCCCAGCATTTT
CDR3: CASSVQGDQPQHF

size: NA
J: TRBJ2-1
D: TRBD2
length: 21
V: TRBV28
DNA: TGTGCCAGCAGTTTTCCCACTAGCGGCAAAAATACCTGGAGCTCCTACAATGAGCAGTTCTTC
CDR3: CASSFPTSGKNTWSSYNEQFF

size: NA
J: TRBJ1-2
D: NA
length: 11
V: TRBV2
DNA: TGTGCCAGCAGTGCGGGGGATGGCTACACCTTC
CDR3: CASSAGDGYTF

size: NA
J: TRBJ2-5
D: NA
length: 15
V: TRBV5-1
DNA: TGCGCCAGCAGCTTGGGGGGCTCCCGGGGGGAGACCCAGTACTTC
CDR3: CASSLGGSRGETQYF

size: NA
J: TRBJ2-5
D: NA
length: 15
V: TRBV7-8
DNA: TGTGCCAGCAGCTTAGCGCCTCTAATCCAAGAGACCCAGTACTTC
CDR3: CASSLAPLIQETQYF

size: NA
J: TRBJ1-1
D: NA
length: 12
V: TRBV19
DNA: TGTGCCAGTAGTATTGACCCCTGGACGGCTTTCTTT
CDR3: CASSIDPWTAFF

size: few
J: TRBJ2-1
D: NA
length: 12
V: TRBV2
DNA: TGTGCCAGCAGTGGGACTCACGATGAGCAGTTCTTC
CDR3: CASSGTHDEQFF

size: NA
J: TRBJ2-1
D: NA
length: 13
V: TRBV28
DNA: TGTGCCAGCTTAGAGCAGAGCGACAATGAGCAGTTCTTC
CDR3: CASLEQSDNEQFF

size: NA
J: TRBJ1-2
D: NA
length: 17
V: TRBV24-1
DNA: TGTGCCACCAGTGATGGGGTCGGGGCCAGCGGGCACTATGGCTACACCTTC
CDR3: CATSDGVGASGHYGYTF

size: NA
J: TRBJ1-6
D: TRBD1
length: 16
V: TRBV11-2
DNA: TGTGCCAGCAGCCCCCACGGGCAGGGGGTTAATTCACCCCTCCACTTT
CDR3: CASSPHGQGVNSPLHF

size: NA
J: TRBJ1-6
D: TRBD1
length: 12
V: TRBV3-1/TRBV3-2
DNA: TGTGCCAGCAAGCAGGGGGATTCACCCCTCCACTTT
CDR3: CASKQGDSPLHF

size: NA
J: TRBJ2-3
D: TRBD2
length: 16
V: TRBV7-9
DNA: TGTGCCAGCAGCCCCCGGACTAGCGGGGTCACAGATACGCAGTATTTT
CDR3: CASSPRTSGVTDTQYF

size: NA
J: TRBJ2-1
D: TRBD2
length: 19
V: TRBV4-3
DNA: TGCGCCAGCAGCCAAGAGTACGAGGTTGCGGGAGGGCCCTACAATGAGCAGTTCTTC
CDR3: CASSQEYEVAGGPYNEQFF

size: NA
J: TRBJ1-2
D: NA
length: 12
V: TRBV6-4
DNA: TGTGCCATGACGACGGGGAACTATGGCTACACCTTC
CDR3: CAMTTGNYGYTF

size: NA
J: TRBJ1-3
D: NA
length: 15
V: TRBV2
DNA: TGTGCCAGCAGGTCGTCCCAGTGGGCAGGAAACACCATATATTTT
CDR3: CASRSSQWAGNTIYF

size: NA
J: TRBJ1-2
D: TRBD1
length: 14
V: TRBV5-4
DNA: TGTGCCAGCAGCTCAACACAGGGGGGTTATGGCTACACCTTC
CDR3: CASSSTQGGYGYTF

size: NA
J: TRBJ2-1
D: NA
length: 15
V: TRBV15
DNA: TGTGCCACCAGCAGACCCGGGATAAATTACAATGAGCAGTTCTTC
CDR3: CATSRPGINYNEQFF

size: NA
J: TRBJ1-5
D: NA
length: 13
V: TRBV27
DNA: TGTGCCAGCAGCGAATCAGGGGTTCAGCCCCAGCATTTT
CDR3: CASSESGVQPQHF

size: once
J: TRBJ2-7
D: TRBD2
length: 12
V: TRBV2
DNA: TGTGCCACCCAGCGGGGCTCCTACGAGCAGTACTTC
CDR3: CATQRGSYEQYF

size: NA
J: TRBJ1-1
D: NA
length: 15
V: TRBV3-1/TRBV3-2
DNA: TGTGCCAGCAGCCAAGACGTGGGTCGGGACACTGAAGCTTTCTTT
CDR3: CASSQDVGRDTEAFF

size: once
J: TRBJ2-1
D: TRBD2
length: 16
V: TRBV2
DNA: TGTGCCAGCAGTGAAGCGCTGGGACTAGACTACAATGAGCAGTTCTTC
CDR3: CASSEALGLDYNEQFF

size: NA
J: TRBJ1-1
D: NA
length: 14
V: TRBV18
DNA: TGTGCCAGCTCACCCCGGGGGCAGAACACTGAAGCTTTCTTT
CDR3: CASSPRGQNTEAFF

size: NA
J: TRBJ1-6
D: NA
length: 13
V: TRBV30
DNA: TGTGCCTGGATGGGATCTGGGGGCTCACCCCTCCACTTT
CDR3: CAWMGSGGSPLHF